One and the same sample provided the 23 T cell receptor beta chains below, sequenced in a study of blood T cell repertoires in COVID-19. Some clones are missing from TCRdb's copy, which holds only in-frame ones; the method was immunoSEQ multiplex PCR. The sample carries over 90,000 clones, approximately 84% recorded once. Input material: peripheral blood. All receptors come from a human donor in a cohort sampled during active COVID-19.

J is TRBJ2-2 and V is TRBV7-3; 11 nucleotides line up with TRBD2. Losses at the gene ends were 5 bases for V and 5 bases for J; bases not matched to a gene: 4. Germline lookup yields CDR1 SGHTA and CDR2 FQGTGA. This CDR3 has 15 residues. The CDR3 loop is CASSPGTSGTGELFF. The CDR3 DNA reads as TGTGCCAGCAGCCCCGGGACTAGCGGTACCGGGGAGCTGTTTTTT.

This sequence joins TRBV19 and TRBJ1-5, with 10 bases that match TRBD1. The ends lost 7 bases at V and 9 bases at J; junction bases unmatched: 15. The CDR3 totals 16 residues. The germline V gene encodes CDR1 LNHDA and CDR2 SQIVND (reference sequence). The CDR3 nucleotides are TGTGCCAGTATTCTAACCCCGGGACAGGGGCATCGGCCCCAGCATTTT. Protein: CASILTPGQGHRPQHF. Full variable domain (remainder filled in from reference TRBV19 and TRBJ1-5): DGGITQSPKYLFRKEGQNVTLSCEQNLNHDAMYWYRQDPGQGLRLIYYSQIVNDFQKGDIAEGYSVSREKKESFPLTVTSAQKNPTAFYLCASILTPGQGHRPQHFGDGTRLSIL.

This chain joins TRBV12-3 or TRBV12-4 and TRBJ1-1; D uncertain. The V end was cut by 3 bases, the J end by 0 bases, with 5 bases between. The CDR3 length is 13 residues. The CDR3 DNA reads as TGTGCCAGCAGTTTCGGGTTGAACACTGAAGCTTTCTTT. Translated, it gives CASSFGLNTEAFF.

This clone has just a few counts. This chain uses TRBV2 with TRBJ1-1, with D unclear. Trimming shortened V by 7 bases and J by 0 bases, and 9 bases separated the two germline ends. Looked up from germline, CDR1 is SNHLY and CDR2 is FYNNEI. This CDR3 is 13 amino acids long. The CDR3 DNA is TGTGCCAGCAACTTCAATATGAACACTGAAGCTTTCTTT. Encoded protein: CASNFNMNTEAFF.

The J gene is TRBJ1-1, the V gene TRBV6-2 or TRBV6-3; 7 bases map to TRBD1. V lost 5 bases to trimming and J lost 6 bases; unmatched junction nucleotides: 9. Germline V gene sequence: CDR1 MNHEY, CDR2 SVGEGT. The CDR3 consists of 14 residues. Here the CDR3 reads CASSADRVDAEAFF. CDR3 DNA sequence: TGTGCCAGCAGTGCCGACAGGGTGGACGCTGAAGCTTTCTTT.

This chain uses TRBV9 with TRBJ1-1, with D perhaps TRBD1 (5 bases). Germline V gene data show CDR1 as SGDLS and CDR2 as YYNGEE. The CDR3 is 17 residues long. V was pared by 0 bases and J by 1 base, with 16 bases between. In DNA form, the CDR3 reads TGTGCCAGCAGCGTAGGGGGGGTTGAGACATGGAACACTGAAGCTTTCTTT. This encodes CASSVGGVETWNTEAFF. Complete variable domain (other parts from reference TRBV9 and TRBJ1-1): DSGVTQTPKHLITATGQRVTLRCSPRSGDLSVYWYQQSLDQGLQFLIQYYNGEERAKGNILERFSAQQFPDLHSELNLSSLELGDSALYFCASSVGGVETWNTEAFFGQGTRLTVV.

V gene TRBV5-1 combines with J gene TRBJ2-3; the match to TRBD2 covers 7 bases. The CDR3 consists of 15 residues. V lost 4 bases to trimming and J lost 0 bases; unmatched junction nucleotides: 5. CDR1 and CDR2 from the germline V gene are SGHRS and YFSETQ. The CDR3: CASSVASGSTDTQYF. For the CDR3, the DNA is TGCGCCAGCAGCGTCGCTAGCGGCAGCACAGATACGCAGTATTTT.

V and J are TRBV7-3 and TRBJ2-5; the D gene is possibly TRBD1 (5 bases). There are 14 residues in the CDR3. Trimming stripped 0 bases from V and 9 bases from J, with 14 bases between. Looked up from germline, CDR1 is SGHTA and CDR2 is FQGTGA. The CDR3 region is CASSLTPTAKAQYF. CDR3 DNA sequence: TGTGCCAGCAGCTTAACTCCGACAGCAAAGGCCCAGTACTTC.

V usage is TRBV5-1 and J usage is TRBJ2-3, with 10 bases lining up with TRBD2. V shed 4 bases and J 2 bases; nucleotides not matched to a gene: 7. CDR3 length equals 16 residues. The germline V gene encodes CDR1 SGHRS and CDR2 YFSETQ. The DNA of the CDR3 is TGCGCCAGCAGCACGGGACTAGCGAAGAACACAGATACGCAGTATTTT. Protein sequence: CASSTGLAKNTDTQYF.

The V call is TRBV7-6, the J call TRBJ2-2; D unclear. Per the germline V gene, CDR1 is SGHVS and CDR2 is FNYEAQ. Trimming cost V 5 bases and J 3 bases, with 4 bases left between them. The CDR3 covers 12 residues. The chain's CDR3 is CASSTDTGELFF. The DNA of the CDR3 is TGTGCCAGCAGCACAGACACCGGGGAGCTGTTTTTT.

The CDR3 DNA is TGCGCCAGCAGCTTGGAATGGACTCTAACTACCGGGGAGCTGTTTTTT. Encoded protein: CASSLEWTLTTGELFF. V gene TRBV5-1 combines with J gene TRBJ2-2; D might be TRBD2 (5 bases). V was clipped by 0 bases and J by 5 bases, with 14 bases between them. Germline values: CDR1 SGHRS, CDR2 YFSETQ. This CDR3 is built from 16 residues.

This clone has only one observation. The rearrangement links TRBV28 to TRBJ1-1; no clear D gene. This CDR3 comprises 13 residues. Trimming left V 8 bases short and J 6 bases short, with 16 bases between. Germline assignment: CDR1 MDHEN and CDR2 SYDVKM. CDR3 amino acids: CASVVAGRAEAFF. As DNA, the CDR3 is TGTGCCAGCGTTGTAGCGGGGAGGGCTGAAGCTTTCTTT.

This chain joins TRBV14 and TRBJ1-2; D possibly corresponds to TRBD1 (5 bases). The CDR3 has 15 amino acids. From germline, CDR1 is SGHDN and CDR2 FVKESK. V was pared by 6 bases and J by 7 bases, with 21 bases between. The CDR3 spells CASSFQGSYLGGYTF. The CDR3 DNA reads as TGTGCCAGCAGTTTCCAGGGAAGCTACCTCGGTGGCTACACCTTC.

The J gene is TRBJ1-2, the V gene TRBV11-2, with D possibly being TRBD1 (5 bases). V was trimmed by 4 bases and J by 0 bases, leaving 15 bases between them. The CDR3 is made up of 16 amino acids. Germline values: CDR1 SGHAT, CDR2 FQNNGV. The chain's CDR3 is CASSSLRAGANYGYTF. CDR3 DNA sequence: TGTGCCAGCAGCTCTCTCAGGGCTGGAGCTAACTATGGCTACACCTTC.

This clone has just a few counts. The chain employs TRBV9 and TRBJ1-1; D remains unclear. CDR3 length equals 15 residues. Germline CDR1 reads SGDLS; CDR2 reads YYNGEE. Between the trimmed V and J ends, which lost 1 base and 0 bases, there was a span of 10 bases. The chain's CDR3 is CASSVQGRMNTEAFF. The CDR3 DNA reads TGTGCCAGCAGCGTACAAGGCAGGATGAACACTGAAGCTTTCTTT.

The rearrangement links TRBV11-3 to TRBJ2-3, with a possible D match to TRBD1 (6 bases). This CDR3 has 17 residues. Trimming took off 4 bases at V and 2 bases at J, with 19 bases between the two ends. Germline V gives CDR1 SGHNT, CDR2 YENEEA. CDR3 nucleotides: TGTGCCAGCAGCTCCTGGACAGTTGTAGGACACACAGATACGCAGTATTTT. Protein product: CASSSWTVVGHTDTQYF.

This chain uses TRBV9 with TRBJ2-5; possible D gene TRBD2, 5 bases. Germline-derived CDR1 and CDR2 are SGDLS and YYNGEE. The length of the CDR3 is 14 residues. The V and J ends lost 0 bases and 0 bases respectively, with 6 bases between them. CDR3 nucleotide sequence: TGTGCCAGCAGCGTAGGGGAGCACCAAGAGACCCAGTACTTC. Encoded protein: CASSVGEHQETQYF.

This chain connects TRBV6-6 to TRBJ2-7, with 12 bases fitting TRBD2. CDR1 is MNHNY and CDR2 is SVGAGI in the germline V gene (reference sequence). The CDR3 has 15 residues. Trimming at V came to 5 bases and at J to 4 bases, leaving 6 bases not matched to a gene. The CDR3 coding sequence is TGTGCCAGCAGTCGTGGACTAGCGGGGCAGTACGAGCAGTACTTC. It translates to CASSRGLAGQYEQYF.

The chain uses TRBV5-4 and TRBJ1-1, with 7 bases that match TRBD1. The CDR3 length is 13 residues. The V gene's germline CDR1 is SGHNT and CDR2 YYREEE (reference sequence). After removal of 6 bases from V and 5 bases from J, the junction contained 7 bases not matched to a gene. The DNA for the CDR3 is TGTGCCAGCACCACAGGGGTATATACTGAAGCTTTCTTT. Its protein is CASTTGVYTEAFF.

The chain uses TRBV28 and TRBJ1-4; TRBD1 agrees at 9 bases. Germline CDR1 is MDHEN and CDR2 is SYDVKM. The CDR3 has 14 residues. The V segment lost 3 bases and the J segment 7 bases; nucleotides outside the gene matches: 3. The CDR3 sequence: CASSFTGGSEKLFF. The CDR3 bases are TGTGCCAGCAGTTTCACAGGGGGCTCTGAAAAACTGTTTTTT.

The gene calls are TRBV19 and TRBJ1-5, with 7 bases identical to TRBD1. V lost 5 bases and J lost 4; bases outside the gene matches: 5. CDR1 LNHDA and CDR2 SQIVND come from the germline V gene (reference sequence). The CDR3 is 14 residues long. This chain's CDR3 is CASSGAGGNQPQHF. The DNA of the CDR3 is TGTGCCAGTAGTGGGGCAGGGGGTAATCAGCCCCAGCATTTT.

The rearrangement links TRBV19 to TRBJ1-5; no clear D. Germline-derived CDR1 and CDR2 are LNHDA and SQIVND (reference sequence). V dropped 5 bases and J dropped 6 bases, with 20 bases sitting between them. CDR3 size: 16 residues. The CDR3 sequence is CASSLRTVRYSQPQHF. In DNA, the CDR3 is TGTGCCAGTAGTCTTCGCACAGTTCGGTATAGTCAGCCCCAGCATTTT. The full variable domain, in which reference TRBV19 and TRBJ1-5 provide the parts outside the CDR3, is DGGITQSPKYLFRKEGQNVTLSCEQNLNHDAMYWYRQDPGQGLRLIYYSQIVNDFQKGDIAEGYSVSREKKESFPLTVTSAQKNPTAFYLCASSLRTVRYSQPQHFGDGTRLSIL.

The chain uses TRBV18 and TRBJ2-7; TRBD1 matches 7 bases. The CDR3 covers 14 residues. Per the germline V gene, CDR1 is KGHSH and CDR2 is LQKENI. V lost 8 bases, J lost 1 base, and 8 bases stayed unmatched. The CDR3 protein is CASADRAPSYEQYF. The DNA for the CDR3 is TGTGCCAGCGCCGACAGGGCCCCTTCCTACGAGCAGTACTTC.